What follows are 7 T cell receptor beta chains derived from one specimen sequenced in a study of PD-L1 blockade in urothelial cancer. The time point was: peripheral blood 6 weeks after treatment start. Assay: immunoSEQ multiplex PCR; the TCRdb copy retains only in-frame clones and omits some. The sample carries more than 90,000 clones, more than 85% recorded once. The sequencing here drew on PBMCs, taken around atezolizumab (anti-PD-L1) treatment. These receptor sequences come from a man between 60 and 75 years old with urothelial cancer.

This sequence joins TRBV4-1 and TRBJ2-7; the match to TRBD1 covers 11 bases. The J segment lost 3 bases and the V segment lost 0 bases, leaving 1 base of the junction unmatched. Germline assignment: CDR1 MGHRA and CDR2 YSYEKL. The CDR3 sequence is 15 residues long. Here the CDR3 DNA reads TGCGCCAGCAGCCAAGAGGGGACAGGGGGCTACGAGCAGTACTTC. Translating gives CASSQEGTGGYEQYF.

This clone was seen more than once but under ten times. V usage is TRBV7-2 and J usage is TRBJ2-2, with D possibly TRBD2 on 6 matching bases. Germline-derived CDR1 and CDR2 are SGHTA and FQGNSA. The V gene lost 3 bases and the J gene lost 4 bases, with 12 bases spanning the gap. The CDR3 extends over 15 amino acids. In DNA form, the CDR3 reads TGTGCCAGCAGCTTTACGGGAGCGGGCACCGGGGAGCTGTTTTTT. This codes for CASSFTGAGTGELFF.

The chain employs TRBV7-2 and TRBJ2-5, with 7 nucleotides matching TRBD1. The CDR3 is 15 amino acids. V trimming: 0 bases; J trimming: 1 base; junction bases outside the gene matches: 2. CDR1 and CDR2 (germline): SGHTA, FQGNSA. The CDR3 DNA follows: TGTGCCAGCAGCTTAGCCGGGACAGCCCAAGAGACCCAGTACTTC. This encodes CASSLAGTAQETQYF. Based on the CDR3 plus reference TRBV7-2 and TRBJ2-5, the full variable domain is GAGVSQSPSNKVTEKGKDVELRCDPISGHTALYWYRQSLGQGLEFLIYFQGNSAPDKSGLPSDRFSAERTGGSVSTLTIQRTQQEDSAVYLCASSLAGTAQETQYFGPGTRLLVL.

The chain recombines TRBV7-2 with TRBJ2-4; D call uncertain. The CDR3 consists of 14 residues. Germline V gene data show CDR1 as SGHTA and CDR2 as FQGNSA. The V gene lost 5 bases and the J gene lost 1 base, with 9 bases spanning the gap. The CDR3 loop reads CASSETHAKNIQYF. CDR3 nucleotide sequence: TGTGCCAGCAGCGAGACTCACGCCAAAAACATTCAGTACTTC.

J is TRBJ2-1 and V is TRBV23-1, with TRBD1 matching 7 bases. TRBV23-1 carries the ORF label, with uncertain function. V shed 4 bases, J shed 3 bases, and the junction held 15 bases outside the gene matches. The CDR3 sequence is 18 residues long. In DNA form, the CDR3 reads TGCGCCAGCAGTCGCCGGGTTACCGGGACAGCTCACTACAATGAGCAGTTCTTC. Protein sequence: CASSRRVTGTAHYNEQFF.

CDR3 coding DNA: TGTGCCAGCAGTGCAGAGAGGACAGGCGGAAACACCATATATTTT. Translating it yields CASSAERTGGNTIYF. V usage is TRBV6-1 and J usage is TRBJ1-3, with TRBD1 matching 7 bases. The germline CDR1 and CDR2 sequences are MNHNS and SASEGT. The CDR3 loop spans 15 amino acids. Trimming at V came to 4 bases and at J to 4 bases, leaving 7 bases not matched to a gene.

V gene TRBV5-1 combines with J gene TRBJ2-1; 10 nucleotides agree with TRBD1. The germline V gene encodes CDR1 SGHRS and CDR2 YFSETQ. V was pared by 0 bases and J by 6 bases, with 6 bases of the junction left unmatched. The CDR3 totals 16 residues. CDR3 region: CASSLGAGQGVNEQFF. The CDR3 DNA reads TGCGCCAGCAGCTTGGGGGCAGGACAGGGGGTCAATGAGCAGTTCTTC.